This is a list of T cell receptor beta chains from one sample in a study of blood T cell repertoires in COVID-19. Some clones are missing from TCRdb's copy, which holds only in-frame ones; the method was immunoSEQ multiplex PCR. The sample consists of 30,000 to 45,000 clones, 70% to 80% of them appearing once. Sample: peripheral blood. These receptors originate from a man in his fifties or sixties with active COVID-19. Both conserved end residues are part of each CDR3. A D gene is named only where the DNA matches it firmly. Not all rows give a size; the values are once, few, many and, for expanded clones, a class.

TGTGCCAGCAGCAAGCCGACGGGAGAGCAGTACTTC CASSKPTGEQYF TRBJ2-7 TRBV6-5 - -
TGTGCCATCAGTGACAGGGTAGATCAGCCCCAGCATTTT CAISDRVDQPQHF TRBJ1-5 TRBV10-3 - -
TGTGCCAGCAGCTTAGGCGCGGATGAGCTTCCCTCCGAGTATACGCAGTATTTT CASSLGADELPSEYTQYF TRBJ2-3 TRBV7-2 - -
TGTGCCAGCAGTTTATCGGACAGGGGGCCTTATAATTCACCCCTCCACTTT CASSLSDRGPYNSPLHF TRBJ1-6 TRBV28 TRBD1 -
TGTGCCAGCAGGACCTCGGCCTCTGGGAGTGGGGCCAACGTCCTGACTTTC CASRTSASGSGANVLTF TRBJ2-6 TRBV2 - few
TGCGCCAGCAGTCGGGTGACTCCGGCGGCCACCGGGGAGCTGTTTTTT CASSRVTPAATGELFF TRBJ2-2 TRBV23-1 - -
TGTGCCATCAGCCAAATTCAAGATACGCAGTATTTT CAISQIQDTQYF TRBJ2-3 TRBV10-3 - -
TGCGCCAGCGGGCGGGGGAACCAAGAGACCCAGTACTTC CASGRGNQETQYF TRBJ2-5 TRBV5-1 TRBD2 once
TGTGCCAGCAGCTTTCCCAAGAGCGGGAGCTTTGAGACCCAGTACTTC CASSFPKSGSFETQYF TRBJ2-5 TRBV7-2 TRBD2 -
TGTGCCAGCAGCTTAGTGGCAGGAAATTACGAGCAGTACTTC CASSLVAGNYEQYF TRBJ2-7 TRBV7-2 - once
TGTGCCAGCAAGGGGCAGCTCAATCAGCCCCAGCATTTT CASKGQLNQPQHF TRBJ1-5 TRBV2 - -
TGTGCCAGCAGCTATCGCGACGGGAGCTACGAGCAGTACTTC CASSYRDGSYEQYF TRBJ2-7 TRBV7-2 - once
TGTGCCAGCAGTGAAAGGGCAGTAGGGGTATACGAGCAGTACTTC CASSERAVGVYEQYF TRBJ2-7 TRBV6-1 - -
TGTGCCAGCAGCCGGGACAGGGTTGAATCACCCCTCCACTTT CASSRDRVESPLHF TRBJ1-6 TRBV7-9 TRBD1 -
TGTGCCAGCAGGCCTGGCAGGGTGGGAGGCTACACCTTC CASRPGRVGGYTF TRBJ1-2 TRBV28 - -
TGTGCCAGCACCTCCTTTGCAGGTTTTAACACTGAAGCTTTCTTT CASTSFAGFNTEAFF TRBJ1-1 TRBV5-8 - -
TGTGCCAGCAGCGGATACAGGGGGCAACTGGGAGGCTACACCTTC CASSGYRGQLGGYTF TRBJ1-2 TRBV5-4 TRBD1 -
TGCGCCAGCAGCCTTGCGTCGGGCGGGAGCTCCTACAATGAGCAGTTCTTC CASSLASGGSSYNEQFF TRBJ2-1 TRBV4-3 TRBD2 -
TGCGCCAGCAGTCAATCGGGGGCGAAGGTCGGGCCCGCATCCTACGAGCAGTACTTC CASSQSGAKVGPASYEQYF TRBJ2-7 TRBV23-1 - -
TGCAGTGCTAGTGCACCGGGACTAGGCCCCTATACGCAGTATTTT CSASAPGLGPYTQYF TRBJ2-3 TRBV20-1 TRBD2 -
TGTGCCAGCAGCCCTCGGGTGAACACTGAAGCTTTCTTT CASSPRVNTEAFF TRBJ1-1 TRBV12-3/TRBV12-4 - few
TGCGCCAGCAGCCAAGGGGCAGGCACAGATACGCAGTATTTT CASSQGAGTDTQYF TRBJ2-3 TRBV4-1 - -
TGTGCCAGCAGCTCTATAGCGGGAGTCACCGGGGAGCTGTTTTTT CASSSIAGVTGELFF TRBJ2-2 TRBV11-3 TRBD2 few
TGCAGCGCCGGGGACCCCAGGGGAACTGAAGCTTTCTTT CSAGDPRGTEAFF TRBJ1-1 TRBV29-1 - -
TGTGCCAGCAGCATTGCTCTCTGGCCCAGCACTGAAGCTTTCTTT CASSIALWPSTEAFF TRBJ1-1 TRBV7-2 - -
TGTGCCAGCAGTTCACTATCGCGGGCGGGAGTACAGAGAGCGACCGGGGAGCTGTTTTTT CASSSLSRAGVQRATGELFF TRBJ2-2 TRBV28 TRBD2 -
TGTGCCAGCAGCTTAATGGGACAGGGGGCCACCGGGGAGCTGTTTTTT CASSLMGQGATGELFF TRBJ2-2 TRBV7-3 TRBD1 -
TGTGCCAGCAGTTTCCTCAGGGGCCATGGCTACACCTTC CASSFLRGHGYTF TRBJ1-2 TRBV27 - -
TGTGCCAGCGATGACCGGGACAGAACCTACGAGCAGTACTTC CASDDRDRTYEQYF TRBJ2-7 TRBV6-5 TRBD1 few
TGCGCCAGCAGCCAAGATCGAGAGGGCTCTGGAAACACCATATATTTT CASSQDREGSGNTIYF TRBJ1-3 TRBV4-3 - -
TGTGCCAGCAGCGACCCGGGACAGGGGCCGGGTGAAGCTTTCTTT CASSDPGQGPGEAFF TRBJ1-1 TRBV9 TRBD1 once
TGTGCCAGCAGTCTATTGACTAGCTCAGATACGCAGTATTTT CASSLLTSSDTQYF TRBJ2-3 TRBV11-2 TRBD2 -
TGTGCCAGCAGCTCGGGGCAGGGGGCGGGAAACACCATATATTTT CASSSGQGAGNTIYF TRBJ1-3 TRBV9 TRBD1 once
TGCGCCAGCAGCTTGGCCGGGTCTAGACCCTCCTACGAGCAGTACTTC CASSLAGSRPSYEQYF TRBJ2-7 TRBV5-1 - few
TGCGCCAGCAGCTCACCGGGACAGGGGATCTCCTACGAGCAGTACTTC CASSSPGQGISYEQYF TRBJ2-7 TRBV5-1 TRBD1 -
TGTGCCAGCTGGGAGGGTGCCGGGGAGCTGTTTTTT CASWEGAGELFF TRBJ2-2 TRBV19 TRBD2 few
TGTGCCAGCAGCTTGGGGACTAGCGGGAGCAATGAGCAGTTCTTC CASSLGTSGSNEQFF TRBJ2-1 TRBV5-5 TRBD2 -
TGCGCCAGCAGCTTAAGGGGGTCAGCCGGGGAGCTGTTTTTT CASSLRGSAGELFF TRBJ2-2 TRBV5-1 - -
TGTGCCTGTACAGGGTCTCCGGTGAACACTGAAGCTTTCTTT CACTGSPVNTEAFF TRBJ1-1 TRBV30 - -
TGTGCCAGCAGTTCGCCGACACGTAGCACAGATACGCAGTATTTT CASSSPTRSTDTQYF TRBJ2-3 TRBV13 - -